The next 32 T cell receptor beta chains were all read from a single sample in a study of blood T cells in healthy people across ages. Through a sample-barcoded 5' primer and a J-beta primer mix, a second PCR was run for roughly 6 to 12 cycles. Each CDR3 protein is one row after TCRdb ran MiXCR on the 5' RACE reads. Of 600,000 or so distinct CDR3 sequences in the sample, roughly 30% are singletons; the top ten hold approximately 15%. The sequenced sample consisted of blood. The origin of the receptors is a woman of 80 years or more in good health.

This clonotype was detected many times. This CDR3 reads CASSLASGGAGADTQYF. DNA of the CDR3: TGCGCCAGCAGCTTGGCCTCCGGGGGGGCCGGTGCAGATACGCAGTATTTT. The chain is built from TRBV5-1 and TRBJ2-3; TRBD2 aligns across 8 bases. The J segment lost 4 bases and the V segment lost 0 bases, leaving 10 bases of the junction unmatched. Looked up from germline, CDR1 is SGHRS and CDR2 is YFSETQ. The CDR3 sequence is 17 residues long.

This clonotype was observed a handful of times. CDR3 coding DNA: TGTGCCAGCAGCGTTGCACAGTACGAGCAGTACTTC. Protein product: CASSVAQYEQYF. The V call is TRBV5-6, the J call TRBJ2-7, with D unclear. V lost 4 bases, J lost 4 bases, and 9 bases lay in between. The CDR3 runs to 12 residues. CDR1 is SGHDT, CDR2 YYEEEE, per germline.

Turning to this clonotype: A much larger clone lies one base from this, so it may be a read error. V usage is TRBV12-3 or TRBV12-4 and J usage is TRBJ2-2; tentative D call: TRBD1 (6 bases). The CDR3 contains 14 residues. Trimming stripped 3 bases from V and 8 bases from J, with 13 bases between. The CDR3 sequence is CASSFRQATGELFF. CDR3 bases: TGTGCCAGCAGTTTTAGACAGGCTACTGGGGAGCTGTTTTTT.

Details on this clonotype: Being one base from a much bigger clone, this may be a read error. This rearrangement joins TRBV12-3 or TRBV12-4 to TRBJ1-1, with a weak D call TRBD1 (5 bases). Trimming left V 3 bases short and J 4 bases short, with 15 bases between. This CDR3 spans 15 amino acids. CDR3 bases: TGTGCCAGCAGTTTTATGCGGGGCGAGAGCACTGAAGCTTTCTTT. Its translation: CASSFMRGESTEAFF.

The chain employs TRBV7-3 and TRBJ2-1, with TRBD2 as a possible D gene (5 bases). Trimming cost V 2 bases and J 5 bases, with 13 bases left between them. This CDR3 comprises 15 residues. Germline assignment: CDR1 SGHTA and CDR2 FQGTGA. The CDR3 is CASSLGGSRNNEQFF. CDR3 DNA sequence: TGTGCCAGCAGCTTAGGAGGTAGCCGGAACAATGAGCAGTTCTTC. Full variable domain (rest looked up from reference TRBV7-3 and TRBJ2-1): GAGVSQTPSNKVTEKGKYVELRCDPISGHTALYWYRQSLGQGPEFLIYFQGTGAADDSGLPNDRFFAVRPEGSVSTLKIQRTERGDSAVYLCASSLGGSRNNEQFFGPGTRLTVL.

This clonotype was detected many times. V and J are TRBV7-3 and TRBJ2-5, with 7 bases matching TRBD2. Germline loops: CDR1 SGHTA, CDR2 FQGTGA. Germline trimming cut 2 bases from V and 11 bases from J; bases unmatched to any gene: 17. This CDR3 spans 16 amino acids. The CDR3, as DNA: TGTGCCAGCAGCTTAGGCGGGGGACCGACGGAAAATGAGCAGTACTTC. Translation gives CASSLGGGPTENEQYF.

This clonotype was seen only once. The chain uses TRBV5-1 and TRBJ2-5, with D maybe TRBD1 (6 bases). Trimming shortened V by 5 bases and J by 3 bases, and 11 bases separated the two germline ends. Per the germline V gene, CDR1 is SGHRS and CDR2 is YFSETQ. This CDR3 has 13 amino acids. The CDR3 reads CASRQGSEETQYF. DNA of the CDR3: TGCGCCAGCAGGCAGGGGTCGGAAGAGACCCAGTACTTC. Full variable domain (remainder filled in from reference TRBV5-1 and TRBJ2-5): KAGVTQTPRYLIKTRGQQVTLSCSPISGHRSVSWYQQTPGQGLQFLFEYFSETQRNKGNFPGRFSGRQFSNSRSEMNVSTLELGDSALYLCASRQGSEETQYFGPGTRLLVL.

This clonotype occurred a few times. The chain links TRBV6-6 to TRBJ2-6, with D possibly TRBD1 on 5 matching bases. The V end lost 0 bases, the J end lost 1 base, and 13 bases lay between the germline ends. Germline CDR1 is MNHNY and CDR2 is SVGAGI (reference sequence). This CDR3 comprises 18 residues. The CDR3 protein is CASSYSKLAGSGANVLTF. The CDR3 DNA sequence: TGTGCCAGCAGTTACTCGAAGTTGGCAGGGTCTGGGGCCAACGTCCTGACTTTC.

This clonotype was detected a few times. The chain uses TRBV20-1 and TRBJ1-2; the D is unclear. The CDR3 runs to 15 residues. The germline V gene has CDR1 DFQATT and CDR2 SNEGSKA (reference sequence). The ends were cut back, 0 bases at V and 4 bases at J, with 15 bases in the middle. The CDR3 region has the DNA TGCAGTGCTAGAGACCTTCGGAGGGAAACCTATGGCTACACCTTC. This codes for CSARDLRRETYGYTF.

The table lists this clonotype with a count of one. Since a much larger clone is just one base distant, this may be a read error. This chain uses TRBV20-1 with TRBJ2-1; possibly TRBD1 or TRBD2 for D (6 bases each). Germline V gives CDR1 DFQATT, CDR2 SNEGSKA (reference sequence). V dropped 3 bases and J dropped 13 bases, with 28 bases sitting between them. The CDR3 loop spans 16 amino acids. CDR3: CSARGGQRWYQETQFF. The CDR3 region has the DNA TGCAGTGCTAGGGGAGGACAGCGTTGGTACCAAGAGACCCAGTTCTTC.

This clonotype was seen repeatedly, ten times or more. The chain employs TRBV7-8 and TRBJ2-3; TRBD2 might be the D (5 bases). This CDR3 is 15 amino acids long. V was clipped by 7 bases and J by 2 bases, with 16 bases between them. CDR1 and CDR2 (germline): SGHVS, FQNEAQ. The CDR3 reads CASTTSGRPTDTQYF. The CDR3 DNA follows: TGTGCCAGCACCACCAGCGGTCGTCCCACAGATACGCAGTATTTT.

This clonotype showed up many times. The genes are TRBV2 and TRBJ1-2; D remains ambiguous. The V gene lost 8 bases and the J gene lost 10 bases, with 17 bases spanning the gap. Germline V CDR1 and CDR2: SNHLY, FYNNEI. This CDR3 is 12 amino acids long. The CDR3 DNA reads as TGTGCCAGCTCTGGGGTGGCGGAGGCCTACACCTTC. Amino acid sequence: CASSGVAEAYTF.

This clonotype was recorded many times. V gene TRBV11-2 combines with J gene TRBJ2-1; D remains ambiguous. The length of the CDR3 is 17 residues. The V end was cut by 4 bases, the J end by 8 bases, with 24 bases between. Looked up from germline, CDR1 is SGHAT and CDR2 is FQNNGV. CDR3 bases: TGTGCCAGCAGCTCAGTAGTCCTAGATATATATCAACATGAGCAGTTCTTC. This codes for CASSSVVLDIYQHEQFF.

The rearrangement links TRBV20-1 to TRBJ1-2, with D possibly being TRBD1 (5 bases). The CDR3 consists of 13 residues. V was shortened by 1 base and J by 3 bases, with 9 bases between the two germline ends. Germline CDR1 DFQATT, CDR2 SNEGSKA (reference sequence). In DNA, the CDR3 is TGCAGTGCTAGAGCCGGGACGTACTATGGCTACACCTTC. Translated: CSARAGTYYGYTF.

There are many counts of this clonotype. The chain uses TRBV5-6 and TRBJ2-1, with 10 bases lining up with TRBD2. With V trimmed by 0 bases and J by 10 bases, 13 bases remained unmatched. The CDR3 runs 17 residues. Germline V CDR1 and CDR2: SGHDT, YYEEEE. The CDR3 bases are TGTGCCAGCAGCTTGGGGCTAGCGGGGGCCACGGGGCCCGAGCAGTTCTTC. Amino acids: CASSLGLAGATGPEQFF.

This clonotype appeared many times. This chain links TRBV29-1 with TRBJ1-2; possible D gene TRBD1, 6 bases. In germline, CDR1 is SQVTM, CDR2 ANQGSEA. Deletions cut 5 bases from V and 6 bases from J, with 13 bases between. The CDR3 runs to 12 residues. DNA of the CDR3: TGCAGCGTTAAAAGTTCAGGGGATGGCTACACCTTC. It codes for CSVKSSGDGYTF.

This clonotype has ten or more counts. The chain combines TRBV7-3 with TRBJ2-5; 12 bases are a match to TRBD2. The V gene end was trimmed by 1 base and the J gene end by 0 bases; junction bases not matched to a gene: 6. The CDR3 runs to 18 residues. Germline CDR1 SGHTA, CDR2 FQGTGA. Here the CDR3 reads CASSLSTSGGSDQETQYF. DNA for the CDR3: TGTGCCAGCAGCTTAAGTACTAGCGGGGGGTCCGACCAAGAGACCCAGTACTTC.

This clonotype was counted ten times or more. This could be a read error, since a much larger clone is one nucleotide away. The chain carries TRBV6-2 or TRBV6-3 and TRBJ2-5; 8 bases fit TRBD1. The germline V gene encodes CDR1 MNHEY and CDR2 SVGEGT. The CDR3 has 15 residues. V trimming: 6 bases; J trimming: 11 bases; junction bases outside the gene matches: 17. CDR3 bases: TGTGCCAGCAGGACCGGGACAGGTTCGTGGAATGAGCAGTACTTC. Residues: CASRTGTGSWNEQYF.

This clonotype has ten or more counts. A read error may produce the germline difference seen at one junction end. This chain joins TRBV10-3 and TRBJ1-2; maybe TRBD1 (6 bases). The CDR3 covers 13 residues. Germline assignment: CDR1 ENHRY and CDR2 SYGVKD. The CDR3 loop reads CAFRDDQGYGYTF. CDR3 nucleotides: TGTGCCTTCAGGGACGATCAGGGGTATGGCTACACCTTC.

The rearrangement links TRBV3-1 to TRBJ1-1, with D perhaps TRBD1 (5 bases). Trimming removed 0 bases from V and 1 base from J, with 12 bases in between. Germline loops: CDR1 LGHDT, CDR2 YNNKEL (reference sequence). This CDR3 comprises 16 residues. In nucleotides, the CDR3 is TGTGCCAGCAGCCAAGATTGGGGACGTTCGAACACTGAAGCTTTCTTT. Its translation is CASSQDWGRSNTEAFF.

V usage is TRBV30 and J usage is TRBJ1-1, with D hard to call. The germline CDR1 and CDR2 sequences are GTSNPN and SVGIG (reference sequence). The length of the CDR3 is 16 residues. V shed 0 bases and J shed 0 bases, with 14 bases lying between them. The CDR3 nucleotides are TGTGCCTGGAGTGTAAGGGCGGCGGGGATGAACACTGAAGCTTTCTTT. This encodes CAWSVRAAGMNTEAFF.

This clonotype was found many times. This chain connects TRBV4-3 to TRBJ2-1; a possible D gene is TRBD1 (7 bases). Per germline, CDR1 LGHNA and CDR2 YSLEER. This CDR3 is 17 amino acids long. Trimming removed 1 base at V and 5 bases at J, with 18 bases between. The CDR3 region is CASSQGPTGDSDNEQFF. CDR3 bases: TGCGCCAGCAGCCAAGGTCCGACGGGGGACAGCGACAATGAGCAGTTCTTC.

This clonotype was counted at least ten times. The V and J genes are TRBV5-1 and TRBJ2-3; D may be TRBD2 (6 bases). The CDR3 is made up of 14 amino acids. The V gene's germline CDR1 is SGHRS and CDR2 YFSETQ. V dropped 5 bases and J dropped 4 bases, with 14 bases sitting between them. The CDR3 is CASSRRAVADTQYF. The CDR3 DNA is TGCGCCAGCAGTAGGAGGGCAGTCGCAGATACGCAGTATTTT.

Comments on this clonotype: This may arise from a read error, as a much more abundant clone is one base away. CDR3 sequence: CSARWENTGELFF. The CDR3 bases are TGCAGTGCTAGATGGGAGAACACCGGGGAGCTGTTTTTT. The rearrangement uses TRBV20-1 and TRBJ2-2; no clear D. Germline values: CDR1 DFQATT, CDR2 SNEGSKA (reference sequence). The CDR3 is 13 amino acids. Trimming took off 2 bases at V and 1 base at J, with 5 bases between the two ends.

This clonotype was observed at least ten times. The chain combines TRBV6-1 with TRBJ2-7; 10 bases align to TRBD2. There are 14 residues in the CDR3. Germline values: CDR1 MNHNS, CDR2 SASEGT. V trimming: 6 bases; J trimming: 6 bases; junction bases outside the gene matches: 8. The CDR3 loop reads CASRPAGGLREQYF. In DNA form, the CDR3 reads TGTGCCAGCAGACCAGCGGGGGGGCTTCGCGAGCAGTACTTC.

In this sample, this clonotype turned up once. It may be a read error: a sequence one base away is much more abundant. This CDR3 fails to terminate in the conserved phenylalanine or tryptophan, so it likely reflects a read error. The chain links TRBV3-1 to TRBJ2-1, with unresolved D. The CDR3 is made up of 15 amino acids. Germline V lookup: CDR1 LGHDT, CDR2 YNNKEL (reference sequence). V lost 2 bases and J lost 6, with 14 bases in between. This CDR3 is CASSQRTSPPNEQFL. The CDR3 DNA reads TGTGCCAGCAGCCAACGGACCTCTCCACCCAATGAGCAGTTCTTG.

Only one count was recorded for this clonotype. The chain links TRBV12-3 or TRBV12-4 to TRBJ2-3, with D unclear. V lost 7 bases to trimming and J lost 15 bases, with 17 bases between them. This CDR3 spans 11 amino acids. The CDR3 nucleotides are TGTGCCAGCACCAGCGCAGATGTGCAATATTTT. Its protein product is CASTSADVQYF.

Comment on this clonotype: This could be a read error, since a much larger clone is one nucleotide away. V is TRBV18 and J is TRBJ2-1; D perhaps matches TRBD2 (7 bases). TRBJ2-7 matches the DNA end more closely, so the J call is doubtful. This CDR3 spans 21 amino acids. CDR1 is KGHSH, CDR2 LQKENI, per germline. The CDR3, as DNA: TGTGCCAGCTCACGGCCCGGGGGGCGGGGGTCGATTTCCCGCTCCTACAATGAGCAGTACTTC. The encoded protein is CASSRPGGRGSISRSYNEQYF.

This clonotype came up once. The chain links TRBV19 to TRBJ2-3, with D tentatively TRBD1 (6 bases). Germline CDR1 and CDR2: LNHDA and SQIVND (reference sequence). The CDR3 consists of 17 residues. Between the trimmed V and J ends, which lost 5 bases and 7 bases, there was a span of 25 bases. The CDR3 reads CASSPPGGFSRGNTQYF. The CDR3 region has the DNA TGTGCCAGTAGTCCCCCCGGCGGGTTTTCCAGGGGAAATACGCAGTATTTT.

The chain is built from TRBV5-1 and TRBJ2-5; the D gene is possibly TRBD1 (6 bases). V lost 3 bases to trimming and J lost 2 bases, with 20 bases between them. There are 17 residues in the CDR3. From germline, CDR1 is SGHRS and CDR2 YFSETQ. The CDR3 sequence is CASSSTNLHREQETQYF. CDR3 DNA: TGCGCCAGCAGCTCCACGAACCTGCACAGGGAACAAGAGACCCAGTACTTC. The full variable domain, completed using reference TRBV5-1 and TRBJ2-5, is KAGVTQTPRYLIKTRGQQVTLSCSPISGHRSVSWYQQTPGQGLQFLFEYFSETQRNKGNFPGRFSGRQFSNSRSEMNVSTLELGDSALYLCASSSTNLHREQETQYFGPGTRLLVL.

This clonotype was observed many times. This rearrangement joins TRBV27 to TRBJ2-3; no definite D call. Germline V lookup: CDR1 MNHEY, CDR2 SMNVEV (reference sequence). Deletions cut 6 bases from V and 0 bases from J, with 16 bases between. This CDR3 spans 16 amino acids. In DNA form, the CDR3 reads TGTGCCAGCAGCCCCTGGGTCCTTTCTAGCACAGATACGCAGTATTTT. It is translated as CASSPWVLSSTDTQYF.

In this sample, this clonotype turned up many times. The V gene is TRBV6-6, the J gene TRBJ1-1; unclear D gene. Germline V gene sequence: CDR1 MNHNY, CDR2 SVGAGI (reference sequence). V lost 3 bases and J 3 bases, leaving 5 bases between the germline ends. This CDR3 spans 12 amino acids. CDR3 loop: CASSYRYTEAFF. In nucleotides, the CDR3 is TGTGCCAGCAGTTATCGTTACACTGAAGCTTTCTTT.